This T cell receptor (beta chain) was obtained from a study of blood T cell repertoires in COVID-19. Across the whole study: Italy, Spain and the United States were the sources of the convalescent and acute COVID-19 samples. Sample material is recorded as cDNA or gDNA derived from T cells, B-cell-depleted T cells, or PBMCs.

In germline, CDR1 is SGHDT, CDR2 YYEEEE. Germline trimming cut 3 bases from V and 3 bases from J; bases unmatched to any gene: 11. This CDR3 is 16 amino acids long. As processed by the authors: Amplification from reference gene primers served as the basis for estimated nucleated cell counts. Profiled with immunoSEQ multiplex PCR; TCRdb holds only in-frame clones, not every one. V and J calls and clone size come straight from that table; D and trimming were deduced from the DNA. The table has about 210,000 clones, 80% to 90% seen once; the top ten hold 7.6%. The clonotype was recovered from a woman in her fifties or sixties with active or convalescent COVID-19. The gene calls are TRBV5-6 and TRBJ1-2; 7 bases agree with TRBD1. Sequencing was performed on peripheral blood. The CDR3 region has the DNA TGTGCCAGCAGCTCGGACAGGATATCCAGATACTATGGCTACACCTTC. Its protein product is CASSSDRISRYYGYTF.